Below are 27 T cell receptor beta chains sequenced from a single sample in a study of blood T cell repertoires in COVID-19. Clones were read by immunoSEQ multiplex PCR, and TCRdb kept only the in-frame ones, dropping some. The sample yields about 310,000 clones, roughly 89% seen once. The material sequenced was PBMCs or T cells enriched from blood (not recorded which). These receptors originate from a woman aged 18-29 years who had recovered from COVID-19.

V usage is TRBV3-1 (or the pseudogene TRBV3-2) and J usage is TRBJ1-2; D not certain. The V end lost 0 bases, the J end lost 3 bases, and 14 bases lay between the germline ends. The length of the CDR3 is 16 residues. CDR1 and CDR2 from the germline V gene are LGHDT and YNNKEL (reference sequence). The CDR3 DNA sequence: TGTGCCAGCAGCCAAGATGACTTGGTTTCCTACTATGGCTACACCTTC. This codes for CASSQDDLVSYYGYTF.

This clone showed up just once. V gene TRBV19 combines with J gene TRBJ2-6; 7 bases map to TRBD1. CDR1 is LNHDA and CDR2 is SQIVND in the germline V gene (reference sequence). CDR3 length: 18 amino acids. V shed 4 bases, J shed 1 base, and the junction held 10 bases outside the gene matches. CDR3 coding DNA: TGTGCCAGTAGTACCGGGTCCGGGACAGAGTCTGGGGCCAACGTCCTGACTTTC. Encoded protein: CASSTGSGTESGANVLTF.

This chain uses TRBV19 with TRBJ2-3; 10 bases agree with TRBD2. V dropped 3 bases and J dropped 3; count of bases not matched to a gene: 3. The CDR3 is 15 amino acids. Germline loops: CDR1 LNHDA, CDR2 SQIVND (reference sequence). Here the CDR3 DNA reads TGTGCCAGTAGTATTCGACTAGCGGGTACAGATACGCAGTATTTT. It codes for CASSIRLAGTDTQYF.

This chain joins TRBV30 and TRBJ1-5; the D gene is possibly TRBD1 (5 bases). The ends were cut back, 5 bases at V and 2 bases at J, with 13 bases in the middle. The germline CDR1 and CDR2 sequences are GTSNPN and SVGIG (reference sequence). The CDR3 loop spans 14 amino acids. CDR3 nucleotides: TGTGCCTGGGGGCTAACGGGGGGCAATCAGCCCCAGCATTTT. Its translation is CAWGLTGGNQPQHF.

This clone was seen once. V and J are TRBV4-2 and TRBJ2-7; 9 bases are a match to TRBD2. The CDR3 is 17 residues long. The germline gives CDR1 LGHNA, CDR2 YNFKEQ. Unmatched junction bases numbered 10, after V lost 1 base and J lost 3 bases. As DNA, the CDR3 is TGTGCCAGCAGCCAAGTTGTAGCCGGGACTAGCTTCTACGAGCAGTACTTC. This translates into CASSQVVAGTSFYEQYF.

The chain is built from TRBV3-1 (or the pseudogene TRBV3-2) and TRBJ2-2; TRBD1 aligns across 7 bases. Germline-derived CDR1 and CDR2 are LGHDT and YNNKEL (reference sequence). After removal of 1 base from V and 3 bases from J, the junction contained 5 bases not matched to a gene. The CDR3 loop spans 16 amino acids. In DNA, the CDR3 is TGTGCCAGCAGCCAAGGTCTAGGGGGCTACACCGGGGAGCTGTTTTTT. Amino acids: CASSQGLGGYTGELFF.

The chain carries TRBV6-2 or TRBV6-3 and TRBJ1-5; TRBD1 is a possible D gene (5 bases). CDR3 length equals 15 residues. Between the trimmed V and J ends, which lost 2 bases and 6 bases, there was a span of 14 bases. In germline, CDR1 is MNHEY, CDR2 SVGEGT. The DNA of the CDR3 is TGTGCCAGCAGTTACCGGCGGGGTGGGGGTCAGCCCCAGCATTTT. Translating gives CASSYRRGGGQPQHF.

This clone occurred once. This chain links TRBV11-2 with TRBJ2-1; TRBD2 aligns across 8 bases. Germline loops: CDR1 SGHAT, CDR2 FQNNGV. V lost 2 bases, J lost 4 bases, and 4 bases stayed unmatched. This CDR3 comprises 15 residues. CDR3 protein: CASSLSGGRYNEQFF. In DNA, the CDR3 is TGTGCCAGCAGCTTAAGCGGGGGCCGGTACAATGAGCAGTTCTTC.

The chain uses TRBV27 and TRBJ1-2; no clear D. This CDR3 spans 12 amino acids. Between the trimmed V and J ends, which lost 6 bases and 3 bases, there was a span of 8 bases. From germline, CDR1 is MNHEY and CDR2 SMNVEV (reference sequence). The CDR3 DNA sequence: TGTGCCAGCAGGGCGGAAGACTATGGCTACACCTTC. Translation: CASRAEDYGYTF.

This chain joins TRBV28 and TRBJ2-7, with 7 bases lining up with TRBD2. Looked up from germline, CDR1 is MDHEN and CDR2 is SYDVKM. The CDR3 extends over 15 amino acids. J gave up 6 bases and V 5 bases, and 13 bases lay outside the gene matches. The CDR3 DNA reads TGTGCCAGCAGTCACGCATGGACTAGTTCACCCGAGCAGTACTTC. As protein: CASSHAWTSSPEQYF.

Many counts were recorded for this clone. The chain is built from TRBV6-1 and TRBJ1-1; D is possibly TRBD1 (5 bases). Trimming took 0 bases from V and 11 from J, leaving 13 bases between them. The length of the CDR3 is 13 residues. Germline V lookup: CDR1 MNHNS, CDR2 SASEGT. Here the CDR3 reads CASSEAGLYPAFF. The CDR3 DNA sequence: TGTGCCAGCAGTGAAGCGGGGCTCTACCCGGCTTTCTTT.

The rearrangement uses TRBV27 and TRBJ1-1; D remains ambiguous. This CDR3 spans 14 amino acids. Germline loops: CDR1 MNHEY, CDR2 SMNVEV (reference sequence). V shed 5 bases and J shed 3 bases, with 13 bases lying between them. CDR3 loop: CASSPPGGDTEAFF. CDR3 nucleotides: TGTGCCAGCAGTCCCCCCGGCGGAGACACTGAAGCTTTCTTT.

The chain has TRBV13 and TRBJ1-2; no definite D call. V lost 6 bases and J lost 2, with 19 bases in between. The CDR3 spans 16 residues. Germline values: CDR1 PRHDT, CDR2 FYEKMQ (reference sequence). In DNA, the CDR3 is TGTGCCAGCAGACGGATAGGGAGACTCAAAAACTATGGCTACACCTTC. Protein sequence: CASRRIGRLKNYGYTF. The variable domain in full, completed from reference TRBV13 and TRBJ1-2, reads AAGVIQSPRHLIKEKRETATLKCYPIPRHDTVYWYQQGPGQDPQFLISFYEKMQSDKGSIPDRFSAQQFSDYHSELNMSSLELGDSALYFCASRRIGRLKNYGYTFGSGTRLTVV.

This chain uses TRBV18 with TRBJ2-3; D is perhaps TRBD2 (5 bases). Germline CDR1 and CDR2: KGHSH and LQKENI. The V and J ends lost 3 bases and 5 bases respectively, with 12 bases between them. This CDR3 comprises 14 residues. CDR3 in DNA: TGTGCCAGCTCACCTGGCCCCGCGGGAGATACGCAGTATTTT. This sequence encodes CASSPGPAGDTQYF.

This sequence joins TRBV7-2 and TRBJ2-2, with 10 bases identical to TRBD2. The germline CDR1 and CDR2 sequences are SGHTA and FQGNSA. The CDR3 is 17 residues long. Trimming cost V 0 bases and J 6 bases; bases outside gene matches: 7. CDR3 DNA sequence: TGTGCCAGCAGCTTAGCGCCAGCGGGAGGGCCCGCCGGGGAGCTGTTTTTT. This gives the protein CASSLAPAGGPAGELFF.

This rearrangement joins TRBV7-8 to TRBJ1-4, with a weak D call TRBD1 (6 bases). The CDR3 runs 18 residues. In germline, CDR1 is SGHVS, CDR2 FQNEAQ. V was shortened by 3 bases and J by 0 bases, with 17 bases between the two germline ends. In DNA form, the CDR3 reads TGTGCCAGCAGCTTCCCTGACAGGATGGGTTCAACTAATGAAAAACTGTTTTTT. Translating gives CASSFPDRMGSTNEKLFF.

This clone showed up just once. The V call is TRBV6-5, the J call TRBJ1-2; D gene uncertain. Deletions cut 0 bases from V and 1 base from J, with 6 bases between. The CDR3 contains 14 residues. CDR1 and CDR2 from the germline V gene are MNHEY and SVGAGI. The CDR3 loop reads CASSYSGSNYGYTF. The CDR3, as DNA: TGTGCCAGCAGTTACTCGGGCAGTAACTATGGCTACACCTTC.

The chain employs TRBV5-1 and TRBJ2-3, with 12 nucleotides matching TRBD2. With 2 bases clipped from V and 3 bases from J, the junction kept 7 bases outside the gene matches. This CDR3 is built from 17 residues. Per germline, CDR1 SGHRS and CDR2 YFSETQ. CDR3 sequence reads: CASSFLKLAGGTDTQYF. CDR3 coding DNA: TGCGCCAGCAGCTTTCTTAAACTAGCGGGGGGTACAGATACGCAGTATTTT. The variable domain in full, completed from reference TRBV5-1 and TRBJ2-3, reads KAGVTQTPRYLIKTRGQQVTLSCSPISGHRSVSWYQQTPGQGLQFLFEYFSETQRNKGNFPGRFSGRQFSNSRSEMNVSTLELGDSALYLCASSFLKLAGGTDTQYFGPGTRLTVL.

The chain joins TRBV27 to TRBJ2-1; TRBD1 matches at 7 bases. The CDR3 length is 14 residues. Trimming took 3 bases from V and 5 from J; bases not matched to a gene: 4. CDR1 MNHEY and CDR2 SMNVEV come from the germline V gene (reference sequence). CDR3 in DNA: TGTGCCAGCAGTTTCGGTCAGGGGGACAATGAGCAGTTCTTC. It codes for CASSFGQGDNEQFF.

This chain connects TRBV4-1 to TRBJ2-1, with 11 nucleotides matching TRBD2. V shed 2 bases and J 2 bases; nucleotides not matched to a gene: 8. The CDR3 covers 18 residues. CDR1 is MGHRA and CDR2 is YSYEKL in the germline V gene. The CDR3 sequence is CASSQRALSGGAYNEQFF. DNA for the CDR3: TGCGCCAGCAGCCAACGAGCCCTTAGCGGGGGGGCCTACAATGAGCAGTTCTTC.

This chain joins TRBV30 and TRBJ1-2; no firm D call. Germline CDR1 and CDR2: GTSNPN and SVGIG (reference sequence). This CDR3 spans 13 amino acids. With 0 bases removed from V and 5 bases from J, the gap between germline ends came to 10 bases. The CDR3 nucleotides are TGTGCCTGGAGTGTACTAGCTGGGTATGGCTACACCTTC. This sequence encodes CAWSVLAGYGYTF.

The count of this clone is one. V is TRBV27 and J is TRBJ1-4; D perhaps matches TRBD1 (6 bases). Germline CDR1 MNHEY, CDR2 SMNVEV (reference sequence). V lost 10 bases to trimming and J lost 4 bases, with 25 bases between them. The CDR3 totals 17 residues. The CDR3 loop reads CATTSSLGAGINEKLFF. In DNA form, the CDR3 reads TGTGCCACCACGAGTAGTCTGGGGGCAGGGATTAATGAAAAACTGTTTTTT.

The chain combines TRBV28 with TRBJ2-6; D is perhaps TRBD1 (6 bases). V lost 5 bases, J lost 1 base, and 18 bases lay in between. Per germline, CDR1 MDHEN and CDR2 SYDVKM. CDR3 length: 18 amino acids. The CDR3 nucleotides are TGTGCCAGCAGTCGGGAATCGGGACACCCTTCTGGGGCCAACGTCCTGACTTTC. It translates to CASSRESGHPSGANVLTF.

V is TRBV9 and J is TRBJ1-2; 8 bases map to TRBD1. V gave up 0 bases and J gave up 4 bases; unmatched junction bases: 5. The germline V gene encodes CDR1 SGDLS and CDR2 YYNGEE. The CDR3 is 15 residues long. The CDR3 here is CASSVVPGGIYGYTF. In nucleotides, the CDR3 is TGTGCCAGCAGCGTAGTACCAGGGGGCATCTATGGCTACACCTTC.

The chain joins TRBV3-1 (or the pseudogene TRBV3-2) to TRBJ2-5; the D gene is possibly TRBD2 (5 bases). V lost 4 bases to trimming and J lost 4 bases, with 19 bases between them. CDR1 and CDR2 from the germline V gene are LGHDT and YNNKEL (reference sequence). The CDR3 has 16 amino acids. CDR3 region: CASSPTPRPGGETQYF. DNA for the CDR3: TGTGCCAGCAGCCCGACCCCCCGACCAGGAGGAGAGACCCAGTACTTC.

The rearrangement links TRBV6-4 to TRBJ1-5, with 9 bases that match TRBD1. Germline lookup yields CDR1 MRHNA and CDR2 SNTAGT. Losses at the gene ends were 6 bases for V and 6 bases for J; bases not matched to a gene: 6. The CDR3 is 14 amino acids. In nucleotides, the CDR3 is TGTGCCAGCAGCGGGACAGGGATGAGTCAGCCCCAGCATTTT. Encoded protein: CASSGTGMSQPQHF.

The V and J genes are TRBV12-3 or TRBV12-4 and TRBJ1-2; D unclear. The V end lost 8 bases, the J end lost 3 bases, and 10 bases lay between the germline ends. There are 12 residues in the CDR3. The CDR3 sequence is CASQWADYGYTF. For the CDR3, the DNA is TGTGCCAGCCAATGGGCTGACTATGGCTACACCTTC.